A selection of T cell receptor beta chains follows, all from one sample in a study of Ad26.COV2.S vaccination and SARS-CoV-2 variants. Here immunoSEQ multiplex PCR was the method, and the copy in TCRdb shows in-frame clones only, minus some. This table holds a few hundred thousand clones, around 87% found once. This specimen consisted of peripheral blood, obtained in a trial of Ad26.COV2.S vaccine versus placebo. The receptors were sampled from a person between 18 and 60 years old who received the Ad26.COV2.S COVID-19 vaccine or a placebo. Each CDR3 is given with its conserved first and last residue. D genes are given only for firm matches. Clone size is shown for a subset of rows, as once, few, many or a class of expanded clone.

d_gene: TRBD1; j_gene: TRBJ2-3; v_gene: TRBV28; abundance: NA; CDR3aa: CASSPHGQGGADTQYF; CDR3nt: TGTGCCAGCAGTCCGCACGGACAGGGGGGTGCAGATACGCAGTATTTT
d_gene: TRBD2; j_gene: TRBJ2-7; v_gene: TRBV3-1/TRBV3-2; abundance: NA; CDR3aa: CASSLAGGPLGEQYF; CDR3nt: TGTGCCAGCAGTTTAGCGGGAGGCCCTCTGGGGGAGCAGTACTTC
d_gene: TRBD1; j_gene: TRBJ2-7; v_gene: TRBV28; abundance: NA; CDR3aa: CASRLTGGYEQYF; CDR3nt: TGTGCCAGCAGGCTGACAGGGGGCTACGAGCAGTACTTC
d_gene: TRBD1; j_gene: TRBJ1-2; v_gene: TRBV30; abundance: NA; CDR3aa: CAWSGGTGRSGYTF; CDR3nt: TGTGCCTGGAGTGGGGGGACAGGTCGTTCCGGCTACACCTTC
d_gene: NA; j_gene: TRBJ2-7; v_gene: TRBV12-3/TRBV12-4; abundance: NA; CDR3aa: CASSLEGSYEQYF; CDR3nt: TGTGCCAGCAGTTTAGAGGGGTCCTACGAGCAGTACTTC
d_gene: TRBD1; j_gene: TRBJ1-5; v_gene: TRBV12-5; abundance: NA; CDR3aa: CASGSGQGHNQPQHF; CDR3nt: TGTGCTAGTGGTTCGGGACAGGGGCACAATCAGCCCCAGCATTTT
d_gene: TRBD1; j_gene: TRBJ2-2; v_gene: TRBV5-6; abundance: NA; CDR3aa: CASRSTGGMVGELFF; CDR3nt: TGTGCCAGCAGATCGACAGGGGGCATGGTCGGGGAGCTGTTTTTT
d_gene: NA; j_gene: TRBJ2-5; v_gene: TRBV11-2; abundance: NA; CDR3aa: CASSAGNRVGGGETQYF; CDR3nt: TGTGCCAGCAGCGCCGGAAACAGGGTCGGAGGCGGAGAGACCCAGTACTTC
d_gene: NA; j_gene: TRBJ1-4; v_gene: TRBV20-1; abundance: NA; CDR3aa: CSASNPQDRIGKLFF; CDR3nt: TGCAGTGCTAGTAATCCCCAGGACAGAATCGGAAAACTGTTTTTT
d_gene: TRBD1; j_gene: TRBJ1-2; v_gene: TRBV6-5; abundance: NA; CDR3aa: CARGQGAGYTF; CDR3nt: TGTGCCAGGGGACAGGGTGCCGGCTACACCTTC
d_gene: NA; j_gene: TRBJ2-3; v_gene: TRBV5-1; abundance: NA; CDR3aa: CASSAGQTSTDTQYF; CDR3nt: TGCGCCAGCAGCGCGGGACAGACTAGCACAGATACGCAGTATTTT
d_gene: NA; j_gene: TRBJ1-1; v_gene: TRBV19; abundance: NA; CDR3aa: CASSLTLGTPAGGIF; CDR3nt: TGTGCCAGTAGTCTGACCCTTGGGACACCGGCGGGGGGGATCTTT
d_gene: NA; j_gene: TRBJ1-6; v_gene: TRBV4-1; abundance: NA; CDR3aa: CASSQARGRNSPLHF; CDR3nt: TGCGCCAGCAGCCAAGCGAGGGGTCGTAATTCACCCCTCCACTTT
d_gene: NA; j_gene: TRBJ2-7; v_gene: TRBV2; abundance: NA; CDR3aa: CASSDLRFASSYEQYF; CDR3nt: TGTGCCAGCAGTGATCTGAGGTTCGCGAGCTCCTACGAGCAGTACTTC
d_gene: NA; j_gene: TRBJ1-1; v_gene: TRBV4-2; abundance: NA; CDR3aa: CASSQRQLNTEAFF; CDR3nt: TGTGCCAGCAGCCAAAGACAGCTGAACACTGAAGCTTTCTTT
d_gene: TRBD1; j_gene: TRBJ1-1; v_gene: TRBV19; abundance: NA; CDR3aa: CASSSLRDRVDTEAFF; CDR3nt: TGTGCCAGTAGTTCGCTCCGGGACAGGGTCGACACTGAAGCTTTCTTT
d_gene: NA; j_gene: TRBJ2-7; v_gene: TRBV2; abundance: NA; CDR3aa: CASINNGGLSYEQYF; CDR3nt: TGTGCCAGCATTAACAACGGGGGTCTCTCCTACGAGCAGTACTTC
d_gene: TRBD1; j_gene: TRBJ1-2; v_gene: TRBV12-3/TRBV12-4; abundance: NA; CDR3aa: CASSLTTGDGYTF; CDR3nt: TGTGCCAGCAGTCTTACGACAGGGGATGGCTACACCTTC
d_gene: NA; j_gene: TRBJ2-3; v_gene: TRBV27; abundance: few; CDR3aa: CASSLMASTDTQYF; CDR3nt: TGTGCCAGCAGTTTGATGGCTAGCACAGATACGCAGTATTTT
d_gene: TRBD2; j_gene: TRBJ2-3; v_gene: TRBV18; abundance: once; CDR3aa: CASSPPGLAPDTQYF; CDR3nt: TGTGCCAGCTCACCGCCGGGACTAGCACCAGATACGCAGTATTTT
d_gene: TRBD1; j_gene: TRBJ2-7; v_gene: TRBV11-2; abundance: NA; CDR3aa: CASSLPTGNPYF; CDR3nt: TGTGCCAGCAGCTTACCGACAGGGAATCCGTACTTC
d_gene: NA; j_gene: TRBJ1-6; v_gene: TRBV7-6; abundance: NA; CDR3aa: CASSASSYNSPLHF; CDR3nt: TGTGCCAGCAGCGCTAGCTCCTATAATTCACCCCTCCACTTT
d_gene: NA; j_gene: TRBJ1-5; v_gene: TRBV2; abundance: NA; CDR3aa: CASNRDPNQPQHF; CDR3nt: TGTGCCAGCAACAGGGACCCGAATCAGCCCCAGCATTTT
d_gene: NA; j_gene: TRBJ2-4; v_gene: TRBV20-1; abundance: NA; CDR3aa: CSASAGYIAKNIQYF; CDR3nt: TGCAGTGCTAGTGCAGGGTACATAGCCAAAAACATTCAGTACTTC
d_gene: TRBD2; j_gene: TRBJ2-1; v_gene: TRBV6-5; abundance: NA; CDR3aa: CASSFVTSGRNNEQFF; CDR3nt: TGTGCCAGCAGTTTTGTCACTAGCGGGAGAAACAATGAGCAGTTCTTC
d_gene: NA; j_gene: TRBJ1-2; v_gene: TRBV6-5; abundance: NA; CDR3aa: CASSYGGVGYGYTF; CDR3nt: TGTGCCAGCAGTTACGGGGGGGTTGGCTATGGCTACACCTTC
d_gene: NA; j_gene: TRBJ1-4; v_gene: TRBV7-2; abundance: NA; CDR3aa: CASSPQGNEKLFF; CDR3nt: TGTGCCAGCAGCCCCCAGGGGAATGAAAAACTGTTTTTT
d_gene: TRBD2; j_gene: TRBJ2-3; v_gene: TRBV7-2; abundance: NA; CDR3aa: CASSLVAGGLDTQYF; CDR3nt: TGTGCCAGCAGCTTAGTAGCGGGGGGGCTGGATACGCAGTATTTT
d_gene: NA; j_gene: TRBJ1-5; v_gene: TRBV28; abundance: NA; CDR3aa: CASSFGFVQPQHF; CDR3nt: TGTGCCAGCAGTTTTGGGTTTGTTCAGCCCCAGCATTTT
d_gene: NA; j_gene: TRBJ2-1; v_gene: TRBV11-2; abundance: NA; CDR3aa: CASSLDWTSQGPSYNEQFF; CDR3nt: TGTGCCAGCAGCTTAGATTGGACGTCCCAGGGGCCCTCCTACAATGAGCAGTTCTTC
d_gene: TRBD1; j_gene: TRBJ1-1; v_gene: TRBV4-1; abundance: NA; CDR3aa: CASSRSFTGQAPTEAFF; CDR3nt: TGCGCCAGCAGCCGTTCTTTTACCGGACAGGCCCCCACTGAAGCTTTCTTT
d_gene: NA; j_gene: TRBJ1-5; v_gene: TRBV7-8; abundance: many; CDR3aa: CASSLEASNQPQHF; CDR3nt: TGTGCCAGCAGCTTAGAGGCTAGCAATCAGCCCCAGCATTTT
d_gene: NA; j_gene: TRBJ2-1; v_gene: TRBV24-1; abundance: NA; CDR3aa: CATSGPTDEQFF; CDR3nt: TGTGCCACCAGTGGCCCCACGGATGAGCAGTTCTTC
d_gene: NA; j_gene: TRBJ1-3; v_gene: TRBV9; abundance: NA; CDR3aa: CASSVADGNTIYF; CDR3nt: TGTGCCAGCAGCGTAGCAGATGGAAACACCATATATTTT
d_gene: NA; j_gene: TRBJ1-1; v_gene: TRBV5-4; abundance: NA; CDR3aa: CASSPEARGAEAFF; CDR3nt: TGTGCCAGCAGCCCCGAAGCCCGGGGGGCTGAAGCTTTCTTT
d_gene: NA; j_gene: TRBJ1-1; v_gene: TRBV14; abundance: few; CDR3aa: CASSLRTGTEAFF; CDR3nt: TGTGCCAGCAGCCTACGGACTGGCACTGAAGCTTTCTTT
d_gene: NA; j_gene: TRBJ1-1; v_gene: TRBV2; abundance: NA; CDR3aa: CVKAVGNTEAFF; CDR3nt: TGTGTCAAAGCAGTGGGAAACACTGAAGCTTTCTTT
d_gene: NA; j_gene: TRBJ1-1; v_gene: TRBV12-3/TRBV12-4; abundance: once; CDR3aa: CASSLWGDTEAFF; CDR3nt: TGTGCCAGCTCCTTGTGGGGGGACACTGAAGCTTTCTTT
d_gene: TRBD1; j_gene: TRBJ1-1; v_gene: TRBV19; abundance: NA; CDR3aa: CASTPRGMNTEAFF; CDR3nt: TGTGCCAGTACCCCCAGGGGGATGAACACTGAAGCTTTCTTT
d_gene: TRBD1; j_gene: TRBJ2-1; v_gene: TRBV10-3; abundance: NA; CDR3aa: CAIRTTGDGEQFF; CDR3nt: TGTGCCATCCGGACGACAGGGGATGGTGAGCAGTTCTTC
d_gene: NA; j_gene: TRBJ1-6; v_gene: TRBV5-1; abundance: few; CDR3aa: CASSLLQEGNSPLHF; CDR3nt: TGCGCCAGCAGCTTGTTGCAGGAAGGTAATTCACCCCTCCACTTT
d_gene: NA; j_gene: TRBJ1-2; v_gene: TRBV30; abundance: once; CDR3aa: CAWMRGGDGYTF; CDR3nt: TGTGCCTGGATGCGGGGGGGCGATGGCTACACCTTC
d_gene: NA; j_gene: TRBJ1-2; v_gene: TRBV9; abundance: NA; CDR3aa: CASSDNLGRGYGYTF; CDR3nt: TGTGCCAGCAGCGACAACCTAGGGCGAGGCTATGGCTACACCTTC
d_gene: TRBD2; j_gene: TRBJ2-7; v_gene: TRBV5-6; abundance: NA; CDR3aa: CASSLSSGGAYEQYF; CDR3nt: TGTGCCAGCAGCTTAAGTTCGGGAGGCGCCTACGAGCAGTACTTC
d_gene: NA; j_gene: TRBJ1-1; v_gene: TRBV6-2/TRBV6-3; abundance: NA; CDR3aa: CASSLGTEAFF; CDR3nt: TGTGCCAGCAGTTTGGGCACTGAAGCTTTCTTT
d_gene: NA; j_gene: TRBJ2-3; v_gene: TRBV18; abundance: NA; CDR3aa: CASSPLSTDTQYF; CDR3nt: TGTGCCAGCTCACCACTTAGCACAGATACGCAGTATTTT
d_gene: NA; j_gene: TRBJ2-1; v_gene: TRBV29-1; abundance: NA; CDR3aa: CSVDMGPLRLYNEQFF; CDR3nt: TGCAGCGTTGATATGGGACCCCTAAGGTTGTACAATGAGCAGTTCTTC
d_gene: TRBD2; j_gene: TRBJ2-1; v_gene: TRBV7-2; abundance: NA; CDR3aa: CASSLVAGGPFYNEQFF; CDR3nt: TGTGCCAGCAGCTTAGTGGCGGGAGGGCCCTTCTACAATGAGCAGTTCTTC
d_gene: NA; j_gene: TRBJ1-1; v_gene: TRBV5-4; abundance: NA; CDR3aa: CASSLRGATEAFF; CDR3nt: TGTGCCAGCAGCTTACGGGGGGCGACTGAAGCTTTCTTT
d_gene: NA; j_gene: TRBJ2-1; v_gene: TRBV25-1; abundance: NA; CDR3aa: CASRGGFDSGQFF; CDR3nt: TGTGCCAGCAGGGGGGGATTTGATAGTGGGCAGTTCTTC
d_gene: NA; j_gene: TRBJ1-3; v_gene: TRBV5-4; abundance: NA; CDR3aa: CASSLYEGTIYF; CDR3nt: TGTGCCAGCAGCTTGTATGAGGGTACCATATATTTT
d_gene: TRBD1; j_gene: TRBJ2-7; v_gene: TRBV4-1; abundance: NA; CDR3aa: CASSQVSTGGDYEQYF; CDR3nt: TGCGCCAGCAGCCAAGTTTCGACAGGGGGGGACTACGAGCAGTACTTC
d_gene: NA; j_gene: TRBJ2-1; v_gene: TRBV5-4; abundance: NA; CDR3aa: CASSYGQNNEQFF; CDR3nt: TGTGCCAGCAGCTATGGACAGAACAATGAGCAGTTCTTC
d_gene: NA; j_gene: TRBJ1-1; v_gene: TRBV11-2; abundance: few; CDR3aa: CASSLMGGTNTEAFF; CDR3nt: TGTGCCAGCAGCTTAATGGGCGGGACGAACACTGAAGCTTTCTTT
d_gene: NA; j_gene: TRBJ1-6; v_gene: TRBV6-2/TRBV6-3; abundance: NA; CDR3aa: CASSLDGPWSYNSPLHF; CDR3nt: TGTGCCAGCAGTCTGGACGGACCCTGGTCCTATAATTCACCCCTCCACTTT
d_gene: NA; j_gene: TRBJ2-7; v_gene: TRBV6-5; abundance: NA; CDR3aa: CASSRSGAEMYEQYF; CDR3nt: TGTGCCAGCAGTCGTTCGGGAGCCGAAATGTACGAGCAGTACTTC
d_gene: TRBD1; j_gene: TRBJ2-5; v_gene: TRBV3-1/TRBV3-2; abundance: NA; CDR3aa: CASSQAPGQGKAQYF; CDR3nt: TGTGCCAGCAGCCAAGCCCCGGGACAGGGGAAGGCCCAGTACTTC